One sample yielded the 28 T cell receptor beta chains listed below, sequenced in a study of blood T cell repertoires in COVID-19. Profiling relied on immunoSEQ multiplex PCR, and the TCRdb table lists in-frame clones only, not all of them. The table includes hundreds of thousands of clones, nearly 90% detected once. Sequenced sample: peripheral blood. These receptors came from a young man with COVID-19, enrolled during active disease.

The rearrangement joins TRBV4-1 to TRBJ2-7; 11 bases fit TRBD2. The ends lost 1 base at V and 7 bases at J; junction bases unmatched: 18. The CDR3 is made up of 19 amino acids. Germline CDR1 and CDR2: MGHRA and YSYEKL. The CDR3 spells CASSQAPVTSGRGSEEQYF. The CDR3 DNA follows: TGCGCCAGCAGCCAAGCTCCAGTTACTAGCGGGAGAGGTTCGGAAGAGCAGTACTTC.

The CDR3 reads CASSPGERSEQFF. The CDR3 bases are TGTGCCAGCAGTCCAGGGGAGCGTAGTGAGCAGTTCTTC. This chain links TRBV7-7 with TRBJ2-1, with D perhaps TRBD1 (6 bases). Per germline, CDR1 SSHAT and CDR2 FNYEAQ (reference sequence). There are 13 residues in the CDR3. Trimming cost V 6 bases and J 9 bases, with 15 bases left between them.

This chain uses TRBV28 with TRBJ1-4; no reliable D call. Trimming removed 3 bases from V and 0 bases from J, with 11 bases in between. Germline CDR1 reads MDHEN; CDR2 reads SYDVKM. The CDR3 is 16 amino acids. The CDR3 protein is CASSFPGVATNEKLFF. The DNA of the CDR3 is TGTGCCAGCAGTTTTCCCGGGGTCGCAACTAATGAAAAACTGTTTTTT.

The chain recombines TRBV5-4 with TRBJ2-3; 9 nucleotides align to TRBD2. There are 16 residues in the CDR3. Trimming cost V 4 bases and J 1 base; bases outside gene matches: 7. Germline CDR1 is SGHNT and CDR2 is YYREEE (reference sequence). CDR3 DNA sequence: TGTGCCAGCAGCGTCCGGACTAGCGCTGGCACAGATACGCAGTATTTT. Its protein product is CASSVRTSAGTDTQYF.

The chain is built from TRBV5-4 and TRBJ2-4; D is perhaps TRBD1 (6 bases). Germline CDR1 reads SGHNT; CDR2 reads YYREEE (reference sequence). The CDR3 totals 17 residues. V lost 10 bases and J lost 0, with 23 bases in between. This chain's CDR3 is CAVVRGSGRVAKNIQYF. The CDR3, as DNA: TGTGCCGTCGTAAGGGGGTCCGGCCGGGTAGCCAAAAACATTCAGTACTTC.

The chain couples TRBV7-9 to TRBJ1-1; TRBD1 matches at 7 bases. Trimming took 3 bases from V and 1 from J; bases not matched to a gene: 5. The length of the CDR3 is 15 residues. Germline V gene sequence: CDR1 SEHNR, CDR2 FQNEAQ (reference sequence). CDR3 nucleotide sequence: TGTGCCAGCAGCTTTGAAGGGGGCAGGAACACTGAAGCTTTCTTT. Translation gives CASSFEGGRNTEAFF.

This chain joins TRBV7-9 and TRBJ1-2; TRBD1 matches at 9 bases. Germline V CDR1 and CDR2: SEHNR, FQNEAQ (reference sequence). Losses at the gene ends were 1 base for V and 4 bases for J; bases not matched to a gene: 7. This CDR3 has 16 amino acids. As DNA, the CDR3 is TGTGCCAGCAGCTTAGAGGGACAGGGATGGGGCTATGGCTACACCTTC. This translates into CASSLEGQGWGYGYTF.

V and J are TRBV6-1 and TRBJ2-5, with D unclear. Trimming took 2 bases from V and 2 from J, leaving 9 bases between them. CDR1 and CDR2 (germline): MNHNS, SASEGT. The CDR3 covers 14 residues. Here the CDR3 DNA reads TGTGCCAGCAGTGAAAGGCCGACACAAGAGACCCAGTACTTC. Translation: CASSERPTQETQYF.

The CDR3 is CASSPDTSNTEAFF. CDR3 nucleotides: TGCGCCAGCAGCCCTGACACCTCGAACACTGAAGCTTTCTTT. This chain links TRBV5-1 with TRBJ1-1; unclear D gene. The CDR3 length is 14 residues. Germline V gene lookup returns CDR1 SGHRS and CDR2 YFSETQ. Trimming stripped 4 bases from V and 1 base from J, with 11 bases between.

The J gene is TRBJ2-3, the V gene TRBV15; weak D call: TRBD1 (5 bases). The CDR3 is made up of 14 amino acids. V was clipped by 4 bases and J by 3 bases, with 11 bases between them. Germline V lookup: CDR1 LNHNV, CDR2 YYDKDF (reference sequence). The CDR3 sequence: CATSKDTLTDTQYF. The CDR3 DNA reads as TGTGCCACCAGCAAGGACACTTTAACAGATACGCAGTATTTT.

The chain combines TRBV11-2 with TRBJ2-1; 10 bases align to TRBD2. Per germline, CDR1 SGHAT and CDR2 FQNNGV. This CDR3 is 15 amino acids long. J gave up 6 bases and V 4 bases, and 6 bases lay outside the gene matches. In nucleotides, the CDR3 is TGTGCCAGCAGCTCGCTAGCGGGAGTCTCCAATGAGCAGTTCTTC. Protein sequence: CASSSLAGVSNEQFF.

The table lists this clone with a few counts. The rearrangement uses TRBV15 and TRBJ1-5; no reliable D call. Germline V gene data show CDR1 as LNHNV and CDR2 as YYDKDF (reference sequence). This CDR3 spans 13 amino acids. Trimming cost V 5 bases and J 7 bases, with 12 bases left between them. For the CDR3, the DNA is TGTGCCACCAGCGTAGAGGGAGGGCAGCCCCAGCATTTT. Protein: CATSVEGGQPQHF.

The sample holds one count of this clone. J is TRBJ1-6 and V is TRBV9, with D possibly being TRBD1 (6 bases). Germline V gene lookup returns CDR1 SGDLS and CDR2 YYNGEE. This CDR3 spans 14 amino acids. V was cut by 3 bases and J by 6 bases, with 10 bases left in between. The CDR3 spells CASSDQGTNSPLHF. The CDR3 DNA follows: TGTGCCAGCAGCGATCAGGGGACTAATTCACCCCTCCACTTT.

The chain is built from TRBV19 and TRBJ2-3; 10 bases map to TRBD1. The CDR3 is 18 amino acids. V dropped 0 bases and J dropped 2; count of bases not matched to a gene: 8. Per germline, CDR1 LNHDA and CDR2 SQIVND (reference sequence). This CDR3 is CASSIDLRGTGVTDTQYF. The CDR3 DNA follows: TGTGCCAGTAGTATAGATCTTAGGGGGACAGGGGTCACAGATACGCAGTATTTT.

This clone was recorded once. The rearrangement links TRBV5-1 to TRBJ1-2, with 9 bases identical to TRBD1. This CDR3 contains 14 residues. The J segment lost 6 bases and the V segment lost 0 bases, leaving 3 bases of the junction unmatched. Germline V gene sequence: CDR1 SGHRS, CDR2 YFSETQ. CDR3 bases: TGCGCCAGCAGCTTGGTTAGGACAGGGGATGGCTACACCTTC. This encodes CASSLVRTGDGYTF.

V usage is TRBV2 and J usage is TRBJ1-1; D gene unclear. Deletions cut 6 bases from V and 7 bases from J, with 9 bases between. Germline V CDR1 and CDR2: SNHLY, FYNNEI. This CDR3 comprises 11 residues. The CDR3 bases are TGTGCCAGCAGGGAGGACGGTGAAGCTTTCTTT. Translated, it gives CASREDGEAFF.

The DNA of the CDR3 is TGTGCCACCAGCAGAGGTGGGACAGGGGACCAGCCCCAGCATTTT. Translation: CATSRGGTGDQPQHF. The chain has TRBV15 and TRBJ1-5, with 10 nucleotides matching TRBD1. Trimming removed 1 base from V and 7 bases from J; junction bases left unmatched: 4. Per germline, CDR1 LNHNV and CDR2 YYDKDF (reference sequence). The CDR3 length is 15 residues.

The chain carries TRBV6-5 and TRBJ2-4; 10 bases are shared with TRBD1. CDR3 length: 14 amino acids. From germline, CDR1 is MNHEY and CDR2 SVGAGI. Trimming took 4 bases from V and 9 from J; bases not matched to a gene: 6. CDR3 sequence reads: CASSFRDRGAIQYF. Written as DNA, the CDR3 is TGTGCCAGCAGTTTCCGGGACAGGGGTGCCATTCAGTACTTC.

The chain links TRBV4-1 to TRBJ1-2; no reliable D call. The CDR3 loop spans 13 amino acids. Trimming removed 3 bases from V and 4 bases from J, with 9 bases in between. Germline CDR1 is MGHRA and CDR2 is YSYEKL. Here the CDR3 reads CASSHNQAYGYTF. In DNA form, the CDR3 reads TGCGCCAGCAGCCATAACCAGGCCTATGGCTACACCTTC.

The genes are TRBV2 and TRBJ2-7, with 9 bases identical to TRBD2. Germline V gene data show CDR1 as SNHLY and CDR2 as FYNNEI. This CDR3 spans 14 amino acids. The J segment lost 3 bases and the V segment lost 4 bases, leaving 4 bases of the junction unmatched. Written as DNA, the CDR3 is TGTGCCAGCAGTGGCGGCGGGAGGGGCTACGAGCAGTACTTC. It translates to CASSGGGRGYEQYF.

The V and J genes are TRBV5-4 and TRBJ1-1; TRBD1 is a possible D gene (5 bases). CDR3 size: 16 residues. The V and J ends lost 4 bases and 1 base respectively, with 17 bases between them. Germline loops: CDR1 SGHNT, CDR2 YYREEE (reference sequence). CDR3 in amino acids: CASSPSRRGENTEAFF. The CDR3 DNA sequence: TGTGCCAGCAGCCCCAGTAGGAGGGGCGAGAACACTGAAGCTTTCTTT.

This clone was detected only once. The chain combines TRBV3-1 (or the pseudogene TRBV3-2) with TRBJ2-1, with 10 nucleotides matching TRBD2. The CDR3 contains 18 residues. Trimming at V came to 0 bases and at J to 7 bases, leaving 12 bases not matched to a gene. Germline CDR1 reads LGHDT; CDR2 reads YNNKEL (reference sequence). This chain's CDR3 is CASSQEGALAGVWNEQFF. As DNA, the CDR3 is TGTGCCAGCAGCCAAGAGGGTGCCCTAGCGGGAGTTTGGAATGAGCAGTTCTTC.

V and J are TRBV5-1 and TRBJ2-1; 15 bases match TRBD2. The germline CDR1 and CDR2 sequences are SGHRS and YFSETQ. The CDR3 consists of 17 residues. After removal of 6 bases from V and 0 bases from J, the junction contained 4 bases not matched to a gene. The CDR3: CASMGLAGGSSYNEQFF. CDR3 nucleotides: TGCGCCAGCATGGGACTAGCGGGGGGAAGCTCCTACAATGAGCAGTTCTTC.

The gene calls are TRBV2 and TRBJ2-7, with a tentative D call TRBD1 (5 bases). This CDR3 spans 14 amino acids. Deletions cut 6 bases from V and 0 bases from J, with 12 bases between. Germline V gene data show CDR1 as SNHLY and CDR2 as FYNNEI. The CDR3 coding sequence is TGTGCCAGCAGCGCGACAGTAAACTCCTACGAGCAGTACTTC. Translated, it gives CASSATVNSYEQYF.

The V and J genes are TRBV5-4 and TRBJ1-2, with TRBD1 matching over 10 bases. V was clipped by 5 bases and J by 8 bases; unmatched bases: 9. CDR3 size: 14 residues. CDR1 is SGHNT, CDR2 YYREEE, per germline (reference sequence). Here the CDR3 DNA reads TGTGCCAGCAGATCGGTCGGGACAGGGGCGGGCTACACCTTC. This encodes CASRSVGTGAGYTF.

For the CDR3, the DNA is TGCGCCAGCGGATTGACTAGCGGGGGAACCTACAATGAGCAGTTCTTC. This encodes CASGLTSGGTYNEQFF. This rearrangement joins TRBV5-1 to TRBJ2-1; TRBD2 matches 12 bases. This CDR3 has 16 amino acids. V shed 7 bases and J 2 bases; nucleotides not matched to a gene: 7. CDR1 is SGHRS and CDR2 is YFSETQ in the germline V gene.

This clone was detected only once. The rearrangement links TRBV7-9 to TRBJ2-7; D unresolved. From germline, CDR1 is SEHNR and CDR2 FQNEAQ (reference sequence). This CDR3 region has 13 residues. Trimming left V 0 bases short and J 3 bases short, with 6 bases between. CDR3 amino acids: CASSLAPDYEQYF. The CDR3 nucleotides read TGTGCCAGCAGCTTAGCCCCAGACTACGAGCAGTACTTC.

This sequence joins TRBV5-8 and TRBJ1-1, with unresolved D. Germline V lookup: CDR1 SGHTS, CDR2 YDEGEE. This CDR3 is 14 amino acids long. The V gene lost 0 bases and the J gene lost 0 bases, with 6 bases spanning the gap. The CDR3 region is CASSLALMNTEAFF. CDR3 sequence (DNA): TGTGCCAGCAGCTTGGCACTCATGAACACTGAAGCTTTCTTT.